The entry that follows covers one T cell receptor beta chain sequence. This sample is part of a study of Ad26.COV2.S vaccination and SARS-CoV-2 variants. On the study more broadly: Vaccine-arm donor from the placebo-controlled COV1001 Ad26.COV2.S trial. Intramuscular Ad26.COV2.S doses were given once or twice, 56 days apart.

The repertoire was sequenced with immunoSEQ multiplex PCR; TCRdb's copy has only in-frame clones and lacks some. Of roughly 700,000 clones in the sample, roughly 90% were seen once. V was pared by 4 bases and J by 5 bases, with 11 bases between. The CDR3 loop spans 13 amino acids. Per germline, CDR1 KGHSH and CDR2 LQKENI. The sample's treatment: some 20 received Ad26.COV2.S at low or high dose, single or two shots; about 5 received placebo; per-sample allocation not given. Sampling was performed 63 days after the first vaccine or placebo injection. As its vector, the vaccine had Ad26, which expressed Wuhan-strain SARS-CoV-2 spike.

Here the sequenced sample was peripheral blood, taken in a trial of Ad26.COV2.S vaccine versus placebo. This sequence was found in a person between 18 and 65 years old who received the Ad26.COV2.S COVID-19 vaccine or a placebo. The chain recombines TRBV18 with TRBJ2-5; no clear D gene. The CDR3 nucleotides read TGTGCCAGCTCACTCTCGCGATCCGAGACCCAGTACTTC. It translates to CASSLSRSETQYF.